This TCR beta chain comes out of a study of PD-1 blockade in classical Hodgkin lymphoma. Study results and caveats: By C4D1, CD4+ diversity increased significantly, especially in complete responders.

V trimming: 1 base; J trimming: 5 bases; junction bases outside the gene matches: 15. CDR1 SGHAT and CDR2 FQNNGV come from the germline V gene. This CDR3 has 19 amino acids. Following autologous stem cell transplantation, relapse occurred in every patient, and exposure to brentuximab vedotin varied. Here immunoSEQ multiplex PCR was the method, and the copy in TCRdb shows in-frame clones only, minus some. The sample lists some 100,000 clones, roughly 92% occurring once. Note on this clone: Its antigen is undetermined.

Specimen: peripheral blood mononuclear cells (PBMCs), collected at baseline. The TCR originated in a human donor with classical Hodgkin lymphoma. The chain employs TRBV11-2 and TRBJ2-3; TRBD2 aligns across 10 bases. The CDR3 reads CASSLVDLISGRAGDTQYF. CDR3 bases: TGTGCCAGCAGCTTAGTAGATTTAATCAGCGGGAGGGCCGGAGATACGCAGTATTTT.